Below are 28 T cell receptor beta chains sequenced from a single sample in a study of shared clonotypes between healthy human individuals. TCRdb keeps only in-frame clones here, not all; method: immunoSEQ multiplex PCR. Seen here are around 2.5 million clones, approximately 94% observed once, and the top ten hold around 0.4%. Material: naive CD4+ T cells from PBMCs. Regarding subset: CD45RA+ positively selected. The source is a man between 18 and 29 years old in good health. Some clones in this sample may be carry-over from other donors' samples.

The chain carries TRBV6-5 and TRBJ1-6; D possibly corresponds to TRBD1 (6 bases). Germline CDR1 is MNHEY and CDR2 is SVGAGI. The CDR3 contains 14 residues. V was pared by 5 bases and J by 13 bases, with 18 bases between. CDR3 residues: CASSTTGTKQPLHF. The DNA of the CDR3 is TGTGCCAGCAGTACCACCGGGACAAAACAGCCCCTCCACTTT.

The J gene is TRBJ2-5, the V gene TRBV5-1; maybe TRBD1 (6 bases). Trimming removed 1 base at V and 10 bases at J, with 14 bases between. This CDR3 contains 13 residues. The germline V gene has CDR1 SGHRS and CDR2 YFSETQ. The CDR3, as DNA: TGCGCCAGCAGCTTGTCAACAGGGTTGGGCCAGTACTTC. Translation: CASSLSTGLGQYF.

The CDR3 nucleotides are TGTGCCAGCAGCTCCGCGACTAACTACGAGCAGTACTTC. This gives the protein CASSSATNYEQYF. The gene calls are TRBV5-4 and TRBJ2-7; D possibly corresponds to TRBD2 (5 bases). The CDR3 totals 13 residues. The germline V and J ends were trimmed by 3 bases and 3 bases, with 10 bases remaining between them. Germline CDR1 is SGHNT and CDR2 is YYREEE (reference sequence).

This clone appeared a single time. CDR3 protein: CASGLDRGGLGSNQPQHF. In DNA form, the CDR3 reads TGTGCTAGTGGTTTAGACAGGGGGGGTTTAGGAAGCAATCAGCCCCAGCATTTT. This rearrangement joins TRBV12-5 to TRBJ1-5; 9 bases map to TRBD1. Per germline, CDR1 LGHNT and CDR2 FRNRAP. CDR3 size: 18 residues. The V and J ends lost 3 bases and 1 base, in that order; junction bases with no gene match: 10.

The chain combines TRBV6-1 with TRBJ2-3; 8 positions match TRBD2. The CDR3 spans 17 residues. Germline assignment: CDR1 MNHNS and CDR2 SASEGT. V lost 2 bases and J lost 4; bases outside the gene matches: 11. The CDR3 sequence: CASSEPAGAFRADTQYF. CDR3 nucleotide sequence: TGTGCCAGCAGTGAACCAGCGGGAGCTTTTCGCGCAGATACGCAGTATTTT.

The chain combines TRBV2 with TRBJ1-4; D is possibly TRBD1 (6 bases). The CDR3 has 14 amino acids. Per germline, CDR1 SNHLY and CDR2 FYNNEI. V was cut by 6 bases and J by 4 bases, with 12 bases left in between. CDR3 amino acids: CASSAGRGNEKLFF. CDR3 in DNA: TGTGCCAGCAGCGCGGGCAGGGGTAATGAAAAACTGTTTTTT.

The sample holds a few counts of this clone. The V and J genes are TRBV20-1 and TRBJ1-1; 7 positions match TRBD1. J gave up 14 bases and V 5 bases, and 11 bases lay outside the gene matches. Germline lookup yields CDR1 DFQATT and CDR2 SNEGSKA (reference sequence). The CDR3 is 11 residues long. The CDR3 protein is CSAGQVEKGFF. DNA of the CDR3: TGCAGTGCTGGACAGGTGGAGAAGGGATTCTTT.

The gene calls are TRBV2 and TRBJ2-1, with D perhaps TRBD1 (6 bases). Germline V gene lookup returns CDR1 SNHLY and CDR2 FYNNEI. V lost 3 bases to trimming and J lost 0 bases, with 12 bases between them. This CDR3 spans 16 amino acids. CDR3 DNA: TGTGCCAGCAGTGACTTTACAGGGAGCTCCTACAATGAGCAGTTCTTC. Translation gives CASSDFTGSSYNEQFF.

The chain is built from TRBV6-4 and TRBJ2-2; the match to TRBD2 covers 7 bases. V lost 3 bases and J lost 7; bases outside the gene matches: 5. Per the germline V gene, CDR1 is MRHNA and CDR2 is SNTAGT. The CDR3 totals 14 residues. The CDR3 DNA sequence: TGTGCCAGCAGTGAGCAGACTAGCCTCGGGGAGCTGTTTTTT. Translated, it gives CASSEQTSLGELFF.

The rearrangement uses TRBV30 and TRBJ2-3; 8 bases agree with TRBD2. CDR3 length: 13 residues. CDR1 and CDR2 from the germline V gene are GTSNPN and SVGIG (reference sequence). This chain's CDR3 is CGGTGRVGDTQYF. DNA of the CDR3: TGTGGGGGTACCGGGAGGGTGGGAGATACGCAGTATTTT.

The rearrangement joins TRBV4-2 to TRBJ2-5, with a possible D match to TRBD2 (6 bases). Germline-derived CDR1 and CDR2 are LGHNA and YNFKEQ. This CDR3 has 19 residues. Trimming cost V 2 bases and J 2 bases, with 24 bases left between them. CDR3: CASSQIRGREYPRQETQYF. The CDR3 coding sequence is TGTGCCAGCAGCCAAATCAGAGGTCGGGAGTACCCGAGGCAAGAGACCCAGTACTTC.

The chain has TRBV5-1 and TRBJ2-1; possibly TRBD2 for D (5 bases). In germline, CDR1 is SGHRS, CDR2 YFSETQ. CDR3 size: 13 residues. V was trimmed by 2 bases and J by 10 bases, leaving 13 bases between them. The CDR3 spells CASSFPLGGEQFF. The DNA of the CDR3 is TGCGCCAGCAGCTTCCCCCTAGGAGGAGAGCAGTTCTTC.

This chain uses TRBV6-1 with TRBJ2-3; 8 nucleotides line up with TRBD2. Trimming removed 3 bases from V and 4 bases from J; junction bases left unmatched: 6. The length of the CDR3 is 15 residues. CDR1 and CDR2 from the germline V gene are MNHNS and SASEGT. The CDR3 is CASSDSGTGADTQYF. DNA for the CDR3: TGTGCCAGCAGTGATAGCGGGACGGGGGCAGATACGCAGTATTTT.

The chain couples TRBV5-1 to TRBJ1-5, with a weak D call TRBD1 (5 bases). The CDR3 totals 14 residues. Germline lookup yields CDR1 SGHRS and CDR2 YFSETQ. The V and J ends lost 0 bases and 7 bases respectively, with 11 bases between them. The CDR3 spells CASSLVGAGQPQHF. The DNA for the CDR3 is TGCGCCAGCAGCTTGGTAGGGGCCGGACAGCCCCAGCATTTT.

V gene TRBV27 combines with J gene TRBJ2-7; no firm D call. The CDR3 has 15 amino acids. Germline V gene sequence: CDR1 MNHEY, CDR2 SMNVEV (reference sequence). V was shortened by 3 bases and J by 0 bases, with 12 bases between the two germline ends. CDR3 loop: CASSFSGYTSYEQYF. CDR3 sequence (DNA): TGTGCCAGCAGTTTTTCAGGATACACCTCCTACGAGCAGTACTTC.

The V call is TRBV9, the J call TRBJ2-7; 10 nucleotides align to TRBD1. CDR3 size: 19 residues. Germline V lookup: CDR1 SGDLS, CDR2 YYNGEE. V shed 3 bases, J shed 1 base, and the junction held 16 bases outside the gene matches. CDR3 loop: CASSGQTGGALFGSYEQYF. DNA of the CDR3: TGTGCCAGCAGCGGGCAGACAGGGGGCGCTCTTTTTGGATCCTACGAGCAGTACTTC.

The rearrangement uses TRBV12-5 and TRBJ2-3; 10 nucleotides align to TRBD1. CDR1 and CDR2 (germline): LGHNT, FRNRAP. CDR3 size: 21 residues. The V segment lost 9 bases and the J segment 0 bases; nucleotides outside the gene matches: 24. As DNA, the CDR3 is TGTGCTAGAACCTTCCTTCTCGCTCGGGACAGGGGAGCCTCTAGCACAGATACGCAGTATTTT. Protein product: CARTFLLARDRGASSTDTQYF. The full variable domain, with the rest looked up from reference TRBV12-5 and TRBJ2-3, is DARVTQTPRHKVTEMGQEVTMRCQPILGHNTVFWYRQTMMQGLELLAYFRNRAPLDDSGMPKDRFSAEMPDATLATLKIQPSEPRDSAVYFCARTFLLARDRGASSTDTQYFGPGTRLTVL.

A few counts support this clone. The sample holds other DNA sequences that translate to the same CDR3. This chain connects TRBV18 to TRBJ2-3, with D unresolved. This CDR3 has 11 amino acids. Germline CDR1 is KGHSH and CDR2 is LQKENI. V was trimmed by 6 bases and J by 2 bases, leaving 3 bases between them. This chain's CDR3 is CASSVTDTQYF. The CDR3 nucleotides are TGTGCCAGCTCCGTCACAGATACGCAGTATTTT.

This clone was observed a few times. This chain joins TRBV6-4 and TRBJ1-2; 9 nucleotides match TRBD1. This CDR3 spans 13 amino acids. V was pared by 4 bases and J by 9 bases, with 6 bases of the junction left unmatched. CDR1 is MRHNA, CDR2 SNTAGT, per germline. CDR3 sequence reads: CASSVTGGSSYTF. The CDR3 nucleotides read TGTGCCAGCAGTGTGACAGGGGGTTCAAGCTACACCTTC.

V usage is TRBV6-6 and J usage is TRBJ2-7; possibly TRBD2 for D (5 bases). Germline assignment: CDR1 MNHNY and CDR2 SVGAGI (reference sequence). Trimming took 6 bases from V and 4 from J, leaving 13 bases between them. CDR3 length: 13 amino acids. The CDR3 DNA reads as TGTGCCAGCAGCCGGGCAGGAGGTTACGAGCAGTACTTC. This encodes CASSRAGGYEQYF.

The gene calls are TRBV7-6 and TRBJ2-6; 10 bases line up with TRBD1. J gave up 4 bases and V 6 bases, and 21 bases lay outside the gene matches. CDR1 and CDR2 from the germline V gene are SGHVS and FNYEAQ. This CDR3 comprises 21 residues. In DNA, the CDR3 is TGTGCCAGCAGTCAGGTAGCGGGACAGGGGATCAAGGGCGCAGGGGCCAACGTCCTGACTTTC. Translated: CASSQVAGQGIKGAGANVLTF.

This clone appeared a single time. The gene calls are TRBV10-3 and TRBJ2-2, with 7 bases fitting TRBD1. The germline gives CDR1 ENHRY, CDR2 SYGVKD. The CDR3 has 16 residues. The junction had 11 bases not matched to a gene; V was cut back by 10 bases and J by 0 bases. Written as DNA, the CDR3 is TGTGCCACCGCGACAGGGCCCAACGCGAACACCGGGGAGCTGTTTTTT. This encodes CATATGPNANTGELFF.

This clone was counted once. The chain links TRBV4-2 to TRBJ2-1; 10 bases fit TRBD2. The V and J ends lost 5 bases and 0 bases, in that order; junction bases with no gene match: 4. The CDR3 runs 16 residues. CDR1 is LGHNA, CDR2 YNFKEQ, per germline. CDR3 sequence: CASSTPSGSSYNEQFF. CDR3 nucleotide sequence: TGTGCCAGCAGCACCCCTAGCGGGAGCTCCTACAATGAGCAGTTCTTC.

J is TRBJ1-4 and V is TRBV27; 7 bases align to TRBD1. The V gene's germline CDR1 is MNHEY and CDR2 SMNVEV (reference sequence). Unmatched junction bases numbered 6, after V lost 4 bases and J lost 4 bases. This CDR3 has 15 residues. CDR3 bases: TGTGCCAGCAGTTGGAGGGGGCTGAGTAATGAAAAACTGTTTTTT. Residues: CASSWRGLSNEKLFF.

The chain employs TRBV6-6 and TRBJ2-7; 7 nucleotides agree with TRBD2. V trimming: 0 bases; J trimming: 4 bases; junction bases outside the gene matches: 6. Germline assignment: CDR1 MNHNY and CDR2 SVGAGI (reference sequence). The CDR3 runs 15 residues. Here the CDR3 reads CASSYSTSKIYEQYF. The CDR3 nucleotides are TGTGCCAGCAGTTACTCGACTAGCAAAATTTACGAGCAGTACTTC.

The chain couples TRBV5-1 to TRBJ2-7; 7 positions agree with TRBD1. The V segment lost 5 bases and the J segment 1 base; nucleotides outside the gene matches: 9. This CDR3 is built from 15 residues. Germline CDR1 reads SGHRS; CDR2 reads YFSETQ. CDR3 amino acids: CASRQDRFGSYEQYF. The CDR3 nucleotides read TGCGCCAGCAGACAGGACAGGTTCGGGTCCTACGAGCAGTACTTC.

The rearrangement links TRBV15 to TRBJ1-5; TRBD1 might be the D (5 bases). Germline V lookup: CDR1 LNHNV, CDR2 YYDKDF (reference sequence). The CDR3 is 15 residues long. The V and J ends lost 3 bases and 5 bases respectively, with 14 bases between them. CDR3 sequence: CATSSKREGHQPQHF. The CDR3 bases are TGTGCCACCAGCAGCAAACGAGAGGGGCATCAGCCCCAGCATTTT.

This chain connects TRBV30 to TRBJ1-1; no definite D call. The CDR3 is made up of 12 amino acids. Germline CDR1 reads GTSNPN; CDR2 reads SVGIG (reference sequence). V lost 1 base to trimming and J lost 10 bases, with 13 bases between them. This CDR3 is CAWSAGGPPAFF. CDR3 DNA: TGTGCCTGGAGTGCCGGAGGGCCGCCAGCTTTCTTT.